This T cell receptor (beta chain) was captured in a study of blood T cell repertoires in COVID-19. Study summary: The samples span acute and convalescent COVID-19 from the United States, Italy and Spain.

V gave up 1 base and J gave up 4 bases, with 10 bases separating them. This CDR3 comprises 14 residues. Germline V lookup: CDR1 KGHSH, CDR2 LQKENI. The method was immunoSEQ multiplex PCR; TCRdb's version includes in-frame clones alone and lacks a portion of them. The data contain tens of thousands of clones, 80% to 90% of them seen just once; the ten biggest clones take up 5.8%. V is TRBV18 and J is TRBJ2-5, with D maybe TRBD1 (6 bases). The TCR sequence derives from a man aged 45-60 years with active COVID-19. Sequenced input: peripheral blood. CDR3 sequence: CASSPRVRGETQYF. The CDR3 DNA sequence: TGTGCCAGCTCACCACGGGTCAGGGGAGAGACCCAGTACTTC.